Listed here are 21 T cell receptor beta chains from one sample, sequenced in a study of OX40 agonist ivuxolimab in advanced cancers. The repertoire was sequenced with immunoSEQ multiplex PCR; TCRdb's copy has only in-frame clones and lacks some. Among around 86,000 clones listed, about 89% were seen once. This sample comprised CD4+ or CD8+ T cells sorted from blood, obtained in a trial of the OX40 agonist ivuxolimab. These receptors all come from an adult with an advanced solid tumor such as melanoma, head and neck, liver or kidney cancer.

The chain has TRBV7-6 and TRBJ2-7; TRBD1 matches 11 bases. From germline, CDR1 is SGHVS and CDR2 FNYEAQ. The CDR3 spans 15 residues. J lost 7 bases, V lost 4 bases, and 9 bases had no gene match. The CDR3 loop is CASSSLGQGANEQYF. The CDR3 nucleotides read TGTGCCAGCAGCTCTCTCGGACAGGGGGCTAATGAGCAGTACTTC.

The rearrangement links TRBV7-2 to TRBJ1-3, with unresolved D. Trimming pared 3 bases from V and 4 bases from J, leaving 7 bases between. Germline V lookup: CDR1 SGHTA, CDR2 FQGNSA. CDR3 length: 13 amino acids. CDR3 in amino acids: CASSFFGGNTIYF. The CDR3 DNA is TGTGCCAGCAGCTTCTTTGGGGGAAACACCATATATTTT.

CDR3 residues: CASSPSLESSYEQYF. CDR3 coding DNA: TGTGCCAGCTCACCGTCGCTGGAGAGCTCCTACGAGCAGTACTTC. This rearrangement joins TRBV18 to TRBJ2-7; no clear D. Germline V gives CDR1 KGHSH, CDR2 LQKENI. The ends were cut back, 3 bases at V and 0 bases at J, with 12 bases in the middle. The CDR3 is 15 residues long.

This rearrangement joins TRBV5-5 to TRBJ1-1, with 7 positions matching TRBD1. This CDR3 is built from 14 residues. With V trimmed by 4 bases and J by 1 base, 4 bases remained unmatched. Germline V gene lookup returns CDR1 SGHKS and CDR2 YYEKEE (reference sequence). The CDR3 DNA reads TGTGCCAGCAGCCCTACAGGGGCGAACACTGAAGCTTTCTTT. Encoded protein: CASSPTGANTEAFF.

V gene TRBV7-2 combines with J gene TRBJ1-4; the D is unclear. From germline, CDR1 is SGHTA and CDR2 FQGNSA. Between the trimmed V and J ends, which lost 5 bases and 0 bases, there was a span of 10 bases. This CDR3 contains 15 residues. CDR3 in amino acids: CASSPELATNEKLFF. CDR3 sequence (DNA): TGTGCCAGCAGCCCAGAACTAGCAACTAATGAAAAACTGTTTTTT.

The genes are TRBV28 and TRBJ2-1; D uncertain. The length of the CDR3 is 16 residues. Trimming left V 11 bases short and J 2 bases short, with 22 bases between. Per the germline V gene, CDR1 is MDHEN and CDR2 is SYDVKM. The CDR3 spells CAATDPISPTYNEQFF. The CDR3 bases are TGTGCCGCCACGGACCCAATAAGCCCTACCTACAATGAGCAGTTCTTC.

The rearrangement joins TRBV7-2 to TRBJ2-1, with D maybe TRBD1 (5 bases). V lost 3 bases, J lost 5 bases, and 17 bases lay in between. There are 16 residues in the CDR3. Germline values: CDR1 SGHTA, CDR2 FQGNSA. DNA of the CDR3: TGTGCCAGCAGCTTTCAAACCACTTTGGGGCACAATGAGCAGTTCTTC. Protein product: CASSFQTTLGHNEQFF.

This chain joins TRBV7-7 and TRBJ2-5; 8 bases agree with TRBD1. V dropped 5 bases and J dropped 5; count of bases not matched to a gene: 7. This CDR3 is built from 14 residues. The germline V gene encodes CDR1 SSHAT and CDR2 FNYEAQ (reference sequence). CDR3 bases: TGTGCCAGCAGCCTATCGACAGGGGTGGAGACCCAGTACTTC. As protein: CASSLSTGVETQYF. The full variable domain, in which reference TRBV7-7 and TRBJ2-5 provide the parts outside the CDR3, is GAGVSQSPRYKVTKRGQDVTLRCDPISSHATLYWYQQALGQGPEFLTYFNYEAQPDKSGLPSDRFSAERPEGSISTLTIQRTEQRDSAMYRCASSLSTGVETQYFGPGTRLLVL.

J is TRBJ1-2 and V is TRBV7-2; TRBD1 aligns across 9 bases. Germline V gives CDR1 SGHTA, CDR2 FQGNSA. J lost 2 bases, V lost 6 bases, and 7 bases had no gene match. This CDR3 region has 15 residues. The CDR3 DNA sequence: TGTGCCAGCAGGGAGGTGGGGACAGGGAACTATGGCTACACCTTC. Translation: CASREVGTGNYGYTF. The full variable domain, in which reference TRBV7-2 and TRBJ1-2 provide the parts outside the CDR3, is GAGVSQSPSNKVTEKGKDVELRCDPISGHTALYWYRQSLGQGLEFLIYFQGNSAPDKSGLPSDRFSAERTGGSVSTLTIQRTQQEDSAVYLCASREVGTGNYGYTFGSGTRLTVV.

V gene TRBV27 combines with J gene TRBJ1-1; 11 nucleotides line up with TRBD1. There are 15 residues in the CDR3. The J segment lost 6 bases and the V segment lost 4 bases, leaving 7 bases of the junction unmatched. Per germline, CDR1 MNHEY and CDR2 SMNVEV (reference sequence). CDR3 sequence: CASSSWTGGLAEAFF. The CDR3 nucleotides are TGTGCCAGCAGTTCATGGACAGGGGGCTTGGCTGAAGCTTTCTTT.

This clone was observed a handful of times. The chain has TRBV18 and TRBJ2-6, with TRBD1 as a possible D gene (6 bases). Trimming pared 3 bases from V and 0 bases from J, leaving 9 bases between. Germline V gene sequence: CDR1 KGHSH, CDR2 LQKENI. There are 16 residues in the CDR3. The CDR3 reads CASSPQGSSGANVLTF. As DNA, the CDR3 is TGTGCCAGCTCACCTCAGGGGAGCTCTGGGGCCAACGTCCTGACTTTC.

The chain carries TRBV19 and TRBJ2-3; D gene uncertain. This CDR3 contains 13 residues. The germline V and J ends were trimmed by 7 bases and 2 bases, with 10 bases remaining between them. Germline CDR1 reads LNHDA; CDR2 reads SQIVND (reference sequence). The CDR3 DNA sequence: TGTGCCAGTATTCCCGACCACACAGATACGCAGTATTTT. This encodes CASIPDHTDTQYF.

The chain employs TRBV11-2 and TRBJ2-7, with a possible D match to TRBD1 (6 bases). The length of the CDR3 is 14 residues. The ends were cut back, 1 base at V and 3 bases at J, with 10 bases in the middle. The germline CDR1 and CDR2 sequences are SGHAT and FQNNGV. CDR3 coding DNA: TGTGCCAGCAGCTTAGGGACAGATCACTACGAGCAGTACTTC. The encoded protein is CASSLGTDHYEQYF. The full variable domain, its missing parts supplied by reference TRBV11-2 and TRBJ2-7, is EAGVAQSPRYKIIEKRQSVAFWCNPISGHATLYWYQQILGQGPKLLIQFQNNGVVDDSQLPKDRFSAERLKGVDSTLKIQPAKLEDSAVYLCASSLGTDHYEQYFGPGTRLTVT.

The CDR3 DNA sequence: TGTGCCAGCAGTTCTACAGCCCCCTATGGCTACACCTTC. This codes for CASSSTAPYGYTF. The gene calls are TRBV6-5 and TRBJ1-2; D ambiguous. CDR1 is MNHEY and CDR2 is SVGAGI in the germline V gene. This CDR3 is built from 13 residues. V dropped 4 bases and J dropped 4 bases, with 10 bases sitting between them.

The CDR3 region has the DNA TGTGCTAGTGGTTTGGTTATTGGCGGGGAAGAGACCCAGTACTTC. It yields the protein CASGLVIGGEETQYF. The chain combines TRBV12-5 with TRBJ2-5, with D possibly TRBD2 on 6 matching bases. CDR1 is LGHNT and CDR2 is FRNRAP in the germline V gene. This CDR3 is 15 amino acids long. Trimming took 0 bases from V and 3 from J, leaving 11 bases between them.

The V gene is TRBV7-2, the J gene TRBJ2-2; 10 positions match TRBD2. The J segment lost 5 bases and the V segment lost 6 bases, leaving 9 bases of the junction unmatched. Germline V lookup: CDR1 SGHTA, CDR2 FQGNSA. CDR3 length: 16 residues. The CDR3 loop reads CASSPTSSGSTGELFF. In DNA, the CDR3 is TGTGCCAGCAGTCCCACCTCTAGCGGGAGTACCGGGGAGCTGTTTTTT.

This clone was seen just once. The chain joins TRBV5-6 to TRBJ2-3; perhaps TRBD2 as D (6 bases). Germline CDR1 SGHDT, CDR2 YYEEEE. There are 17 residues in the CDR3. V dropped 3 bases and J dropped 5 bases, with 22 bases sitting between them. CDR3 DNA: TGTGCCAGCAGCTACGTCCGCGGAGGGCCTCAGGTAGATACGCAGTATTTT. The encoded protein is CASSYVRGGPQVDTQYF.

The chain recombines TRBV19 with TRBJ2-1; TRBD2 aligns across 8 bases. The junction had 8 bases not matched to a gene; V was cut back by 5 bases and J by 8 bases. The CDR3 has 14 amino acids. CDR1 is LNHDA and CDR2 is SQIVND in the germline V gene (reference sequence). The CDR3, as DNA: TGTGCCAGTAGTGGTCAAGCGGGAGTATATGAGCAGTTCTTC. It translates to CASSGQAGVYEQFF.

The table lists this clone with a few counts. The genes are TRBV19 and TRBJ1-1; maybe TRBD1 (5 bases). V dropped 5 bases and J dropped 5 bases, with 12 bases sitting between them. CDR1 is LNHDA, CDR2 SQIVND, per germline (reference sequence). The CDR3 covers 13 residues. CDR3 sequence reads: CASSGRRGTEAFF. DNA for the CDR3: TGTGCCAGTAGTGGCAGGAGGGGAACTGAAGCTTTCTTT.

This chain joins TRBV5-4 and TRBJ1-1; 7 bases are shared with TRBD1. The germline gives CDR1 SGHNT, CDR2 YYREEE (reference sequence). This CDR3 is 16 amino acids long. Trimming took 0 bases from V and 5 from J; bases not matched to a gene: 10. The CDR3 bases are TGTGCCAGCAGCTTGGGGCAGGGGGATTGGAAGACTGAAGCTTTCTTT. Translating gives CASSLGQGDWKTEAFF. The full variable domain, in which reference TRBV5-4 and TRBJ1-1 provide the parts outside the CDR3, is ETGVTQSPTHLIKTRGQQVTLRCSSQSGHNTVSWYQQALGQGPQFIFQYYREEENGRGNFPPRFSGLQFPNYSSELNVNALELDDSALYLCASSLGQGDWKTEAFFGQGTRLTVV.

The chain carries TRBV20-1 and TRBJ2-4; D gene uncertain. This CDR3 region has 11 residues. Trimming took 2 bases from V and 8 from J, leaving 7 bases between them. Germline-derived CDR1 and CDR2 are DFQATT and SNEGSKA (reference sequence). CDR3 in DNA: TGCAGTGCTAGAAACGCGGACATTCAGTACTTC. Translation: CSARNADIQYF.